This T cell receptor (beta chain) was recorded in a study of blood T cell repertoires in COVID-19. Participant reports of clinical history set cohort assignment. Donors in Cohort 3 who had recovered were those with two negative PCRs, healthcare professional clearance, or resolution of their symptoms. CDR3 length: 14 residues. CDR1 and CDR2 from the germline V gene are SQVTM and ANQGSEA. Unmatched junction bases numbered 6, after V lost 6 bases and J lost 3 bases. In the original workflow: Amplification from reference gene primers served as the basis for estimated nucleated cell counts. Repertoires were generated with immunoSEQ multiplex PCR, while TCRdb's copy carries only in-frame clones and drops some. V and J calls and clone size follow that table, whereas D and trimming were derived from the DNA. This sample has 110,000 to 150,000 clones, with about nine tenths found just once.

The sequence was obtained from a man aged 50-60 years who had recovered from COVID-19. The chain couples TRBV29-1 to TRBJ1-4, with 8 positions matching TRBD1. Sequenced material: PBMCs or T cells enriched from blood (not recorded which). The DNA for the CDR3 is TGCAGCGTAACTAAGGGACAGGCTAATGAAAAACTGTTTTTT. Its protein product is CSVTKGQANEKLFF.